What follows are 20 T cell receptor beta chains derived from one specimen sequenced in a study of blood T cell repertoires in COVID-19. Clones were read by immunoSEQ multiplex PCR, and TCRdb kept only the in-frame ones, dropping some. Of around 130,000 clones listed, more than 60% are singletons. Sequencing input: peripheral blood. The receptor source for this set is a middle-aged man with acute or convalescent COVID-19.

The sample holds a few counts of this clone. This chain uses TRBV5-1 with TRBJ1-3; a possible D gene is TRBD1 (5 bases). Germline-derived CDR1 and CDR2 are SGHRS and YFSETQ. The length of the CDR3 is 16 residues. V lost 1 base and J lost 2, with 13 bases in between. This CDR3 is CASSLPREPPGNTIYF. The CDR3 DNA is TGCGCCAGCAGCTTGCCCAGGGAACCTCCTGGAAACACCATATATTTT.

This clone turned up a few times. The CDR3 sequence is CASSLDPGLAEAFF. The CDR3 DNA follows: TGTGCCAGCAGCTTAGATCCAGGGCTCGCTGAAGCTTTCTTT. This chain uses TRBV11-2 with TRBJ1-1; D perhaps matches TRBD1 (5 bases). The V end lost 0 bases, the J end lost 6 bases, and 11 bases lay between the germline ends. The CDR3 consists of 14 residues. Germline CDR1 is SGHAT and CDR2 is FQNNGV.

The chain employs TRBV5-6 and TRBJ2-1; D is perhaps TRBD1 (5 bases). V gave up 3 bases and J gave up 9 bases, with 10 bases separating them. Germline loops: CDR1 SGHDT, CDR2 YYEEEE. The CDR3 spans 12 residues. CDR3 sequence: CASSSGDSEQFF. The CDR3 DNA follows: TGTGCCAGCAGCTCCGGCGACAGTGAGCAGTTCTTC.

V is TRBV28 and J is TRBJ1-1; D is ambiguous. Trimming stripped 10 bases from V and 3 bases from J, with 3 bases between. Germline CDR1 and CDR2: MDHEN and SYDVKM. There are 9 residues in the CDR3. The CDR3 loop reads CAIYTEAFF. In DNA, the CDR3 is TGTGCCATCTACACTGAAGCTTTCTTT.

This clone was detected a few times. The V gene is TRBV30, the J gene TRBJ2-2; 8 positions match TRBD2. J lost 7 bases, V lost 3 bases, and 4 bases had no gene match. Germline loops: CDR1 GTSNPN, CDR2 SVGIG (reference sequence). The CDR3 totals 13 residues. Here the CDR3 reads CAWRRGLVGELFF. As DNA, the CDR3 is TGTGCCTGGAGGCGGGGACTAGTCGGGGAGCTGTTTTTT.

The CDR3 DNA sequence: TGTGCCAGTAGCCCCGACGGGAGCTCCTACAATGAGCAGTTCTTC. Translated, it gives CASSPDGSSYNEQFF. The chain employs TRBV19 and TRBJ2-1, with D possibly being TRBD2 (6 bases). Germline V gene data show CDR1 as LNHDA and CDR2 as SQIVND (reference sequence). V was shortened by 6 bases and J by 0 bases, with 12 bases between the two germline ends. This CDR3 has 15 residues.

The J gene is TRBJ1-2, the V gene TRBV10-3; 7 nucleotides line up with TRBD1. J was trimmed by 6 bases and V by 3 bases; bases with no gene match: 4. CDR1 ENHRY and CDR2 SYGVKD come from the germline V gene. The CDR3 extends over 13 amino acids. This CDR3 is CAISDTGVHGYTF. The DNA of the CDR3 is TGTGCCATCAGTGACACAGGGGTTCATGGCTACACCTTC.

V and J are TRBV11-2 and TRBJ2-1; the match to TRBD2 covers 7 bases. The CDR3 extends over 14 amino acids. V was clipped by 1 base and J by 7 bases; unmatched bases: 4. Germline CDR1 reads SGHAT; CDR2 reads FQNNGV. The CDR3: CASSLGVGGNEQFF. For the CDR3, the DNA is TGTGCCAGCAGCTTAGGCGTGGGGGGGAATGAGCAGTTCTTC.

This sequence joins TRBV24-1 and TRBJ2-2, with TRBD2 matching 10 bases. V trimming: 4 bases; J trimming: 6 bases; junction bases outside the gene matches: 4. The CDR3 contains 15 residues. The V gene's germline CDR1 is KGHDR and CDR2 SFDVKD. The CDR3 spells CATSESGGVSGELFF. In DNA, the CDR3 is TGTGCCACCAGTGAGAGCGGGGGGGTGTCCGGGGAGCTGTTTTTT.

The table lists this clone with a few counts. The gene calls are TRBV2 and TRBJ1-1, with TRBD1 as a possible D gene (6 bases). Trimming stripped 3 bases from V and 3 bases from J, with 11 bases between. Germline loops: CDR1 SNHLY, CDR2 FYNNEI. CDR3 length: 14 amino acids. CDR3 residues: CASSDRGRHTEAFF. CDR3 coding DNA: TGTGCCAGCAGTGACAGGGGTCGTCACACTGAAGCTTTCTTT.

This chain links TRBV11-2 with TRBJ1-2; TRBD1 might be the D (5 bases). Germline CDR1 and CDR2: SGHAT and FQNNGV. The ends were cut back, 5 bases at V and 8 bases at J, with 12 bases in the middle. The CDR3 consists of 12 residues. CDR3 coding DNA: TGTGCCAGCAGCCCCTGGGGGGACGGCTACACCTTC. Its protein product is CASSPWGDGYTF.

The J gene is TRBJ1-1, the V gene TRBV7-9; 7 bases are shared with TRBD1. Germline trimming cut 6 bases from V and 1 base from J; bases unmatched to any gene: 5. The germline V gene encodes CDR1 SEHNR and CDR2 FQNEAQ (reference sequence). This CDR3 is 14 amino acids long. The CDR3 nucleotides are TGTGCCAGCAGATTGACAGGGCAGAACACTGAAGCTTTCTTT. Its protein is CASRLTGQNTEAFF.

The rearrangement uses TRBV18 and TRBJ1-1; no definite D call. Germline V gives CDR1 KGHSH, CDR2 LQKENI. The length of the CDR3 is 12 residues. The V gene lost 2 bases and the J gene lost 4 bases, with 5 bases spanning the gap. The CDR3 protein is CASSPSGTEAFF. CDR3 coding DNA: TGTGCCAGCTCACCATCCGGCACTGAAGCTTTCTTT.

This rearrangement joins TRBV19 to TRBJ1-2; TRBD1 aligns across 8 bases. V shed 4 bases, J shed 4 bases, and the junction held 8 bases outside the gene matches. This CDR3 spans 15 amino acids. Germline V CDR1 and CDR2: LNHDA, SQIVND (reference sequence). CDR3 residues: CASSSPQTGGYGYTF. The DNA of the CDR3 is TGTGCCAGTAGTAGCCCCCAAACAGGGGGCTATGGCTACACCTTC.

CDR3 bases: TGTGCCAGTAGATGGACAGTTAACTATGGCTACACCTTC. Amino acids: CASRWTVNYGYTF. The genes are TRBV19 and TRBJ1-2, with TRBD1 as a possible D gene (6 bases). CDR3 length: 13 amino acids. The germline CDR1 and CDR2 sequences are LNHDA and SQIVND (reference sequence). V was trimmed by 6 bases and J by 1 base, leaving 9 bases between them.

The chain carries TRBV9 and TRBJ2-7, with D maybe TRBD1 (5 bases). CDR1 is SGDLS and CDR2 is YYNGEE in the germline V gene. V was trimmed by 0 bases and J by 2 bases, leaving 9 bases between them. This CDR3 is built from 14 residues. DNA for the CDR3: TGTGCCAGCAGCGTAGAGGCCAGGGCCTACGAGCAGTACTTC. This encodes CASSVEARAYEQYF. Full variable domain (missing parts from reference TRBV9 and TRBJ2-7): DSGVTQTPKHLITATGQRVTLRCSPRSGDLSVYWYQQSLDQGLQFLIQYYNGEERAKGNILERFSAQQFPDLHSELNLSSLELGDSALYFCASSVEARAYEQYFGPGTRLTVT.

Remarks on this clone: In the same sample, other DNA sequences code for this CDR3. The chain employs TRBV5-1 and TRBJ1-5, with a tentative D call TRBD1 (5 bases). The germline V and J ends were trimmed by 4 bases and 4 bases, with 12 bases remaining between them. The germline V gene encodes CDR1 SGHRS and CDR2 YFSETQ. The CDR3 totals 14 residues. In DNA form, the CDR3 reads TGCGCCAGCAGCCGGGACTCCCTGAATCAGCCCCAGCATTTT. Translation gives CASSRDSLNQPQHF.

The chain carries TRBV6-5 and TRBJ1-4; D is uncertain. The V gene's germline CDR1 is MNHEY and CDR2 SVGAGI. The V gene lost 4 bases and the J gene lost 6 bases, with 9 bases spanning the gap. The CDR3 length is 13 residues. Here the CDR3 DNA reads TGTGCCAGCAGTTTGGGCTTTCATGAAAAACTGTTTTTT. Translating gives CASSLGFHEKLFF.

This clone was observed a handful of times. V gene TRBV3-1 (or the pseudogene TRBV3-2) combines with J gene TRBJ2-5; possible D gene TRBD2, 5 bases. V was pared by 0 bases and J by 2 bases, with 13 bases between. Germline V gene data show CDR1 as LGHDT and CDR2 as YNNKEL (reference sequence). The CDR3 consists of 16 residues. CDR3 residues: CASSQDLGGRQETQYF. DNA of the CDR3: TGTGCCAGCAGCCAAGATCTCGGCGGGCGGCAAGAGACCCAGTACTTC.

The V call is TRBV7-2, the J call TRBJ2-5; 7 bases match TRBD2. CDR3 size: 15 residues. V lost 5 bases to trimming and J lost 3 bases; unmatched junction nucleotides: 9. Looked up from germline, CDR1 is SGHTA and CDR2 is FQGNSA. CDR3 sequence (DNA): TGTGCCAGCAGCCCTGGCCAGGCGGGAGAAGAGACCCAGTACTTC. Its translation is CASSPGQAGEETQYF.